The 27 T cell receptor beta chains listed next were all sequenced from one sample in a study of T-cell reconstitution after alpha-beta-depleted transplantation in children. During its preparation, the TCRbeta library received unique molecular identifiers. In TCRdb, the PCR reads were re-called with MiXCR into one record per CDR3 protein. The table lists about 400,000 distinct CDR3 sequences, about a fifth of them singletons. The source material was PBMCs from the stem cell graft donor, sampled from the stem cell graft. All receptors come from a human donor who donated a stem cell graft to a child with acute myeloid leukemia.

This clonotype was seen a handful of times. V gene TRBV7-9 combines with J gene TRBJ2-7; tentative D call: TRBD2 (6 bases). V lost 1 base, J lost 5 bases, and 15 bases lay in between. The CDR3 contains 15 residues. Germline lookup yields CDR1 SEHNR and CDR2 FQNEAQ (reference sequence). This CDR3 reads CASSLVSAGWNEQYF. CDR3 DNA sequence: TGTGCCAGCAGCTTAGTCTCGGCGGGATGGAACGAGCAGTACTTC.

Remarks on this clonotype: Relative to the germline gene, one junction end is altered; a read error may explain this. V usage is TRBV6-5 and J usage is TRBJ2-1; perhaps TRBD1 as D (6 bases). Germline-derived CDR1 and CDR2 are MNHEY and SVGAGI. The CDR3 has 15 residues. This chain's CDR3 is CASSYSGGTYYEQFF. In DNA, the CDR3 is TGTGCCAGCAGTTACTCAGGGGGAACCTACTATGAGCAGTTCTTC.

The chain couples TRBV4-3 to TRBJ2-3; 9 positions agree with TRBD1. The CDR3 has 15 amino acids. J gave up 1 base and V 4 bases, and 3 bases lay outside the gene matches. The germline V gene has CDR1 LGHNA and CDR2 YSLEER. The CDR3, as DNA: TGCGCCAGCAGCCGCAGACAGGGGGGCACAGATACGCAGTATTTT. Protein sequence: CASSRRQGGTDTQYF.

The sample holds a few counts of this clonotype. The rearrangement joins TRBV25-1 to TRBJ2-1; weak D call: TRBD2 (7 bases). The V gene's germline CDR1 is MGHDK and CDR2 SYGVNS. Trimming removed 4 bases at V and 1 base at J, with 14 bases between. The CDR3 contains 16 residues. The CDR3: CASSVLGGASYNEQFF. The DNA of the CDR3 is TGTGCCAGCAGTGTACTAGGGGGGGCTTCCTACAATGAGCAGTTCTTC.

V and J are TRBV11-2 and TRBJ2-1; D is ambiguous. Trimming took off 8 bases at V and 5 bases at J, with 10 bases between the two ends. The germline V gene encodes CDR1 SGHAT and CDR2 FQNNGV. CDR3 length equals 12 residues. CDR3 nucleotide sequence: TGTGCCAGCTCGAGGTCCAACAATGAGCAGTTCTTC. This sequence encodes CASSRSNNEQFF. The full variable domain, with the rest looked up from reference TRBV11-2 and TRBJ2-1, is EAGVAQSPRYKIIEKRQSVAFWCNPISGHATLYWYQQILGQGPKLLIQFQNNGVVDDSQLPKDRFSAERLKGVDSTLKIQPAKLEDSAVYLCASSRSNNEQFFGPGTRLTVL.

This clonotype was counted only a few times. V usage is TRBV12-3 or TRBV12-4 and J usage is TRBJ1-1, with TRBD1 identical over 9 bases. V lost 6 bases, J lost 1 base, and 3 bases stayed unmatched. The CDR3 extends over 14 amino acids. The CDR3 nucleotides are TGTGCCAGCAGACGGACAGGGGCGAACACTGAAGCTTTCTTT. Translation gives CASRRTGANTEAFF.

This clonotype was observed a few times. The chain is built from TRBV29-1 and TRBJ2-3; D gene uncertain. Germline V CDR1 and CDR2: SQVTM, ANQGSEA. This CDR3 comprises 13 residues. The CDR3 here is CTTFGKVTDTQYF. The CDR3 DNA reads TGCACCACGTTTGGGAAAGTCACAGATACGCAGTATTTT.

This clonotype was found a few times. The J gene is TRBJ1-3, the V gene TRBV7-2; D unclear. CDR3 length: 16 amino acids. Germline V gives CDR1 SGHTA, CDR2 FQGNSA. V was clipped by 2 bases and J by 0 bases, with 11 bases between them. The CDR3 loop reads CASSLRDVLSGNTIYF. The CDR3, as DNA: TGTGCCAGCAGCTTACGTGACGTCCTCTCTGGAAACACCATATATTTT.

This clonotype appeared many times. This CDR3 reads CSARGQHRSGNTIYF. Written as DNA, the CDR3 is TGCAGTGCTAGAGGCCAACATCGCTCTGGAAACACCATATATTTT. The J gene is TRBJ1-3, the V gene TRBV20-1; no reliable D call. V was cut by 1 base and J by 0 bases, with 10 bases left in between. The CDR3 spans 15 residues. Germline V gene sequence: CDR1 DFQATT, CDR2 SNEGSKA (reference sequence).

This clonotype was recorded only once. One end of the junction varies from germline; a read error may be responsible. This chain uses TRBV20-1 with TRBJ2-1, with 8 nucleotides matching TRBD1. Germline-derived CDR1 and CDR2 are DFQATT and SNEGSKA (reference sequence). CDR3 length equals 14 residues. The CDR3 DNA reads TGCAGTGCTAGAGGGGCCCAGGGGGCAAATGATCAGTTCTTC. Translating gives CSARGAQGANDQFF.

This clonotype was observed a few times. CDR3 protein: CASSESLTGSSEQYF. In DNA, the CDR3 is TGTGCCAGCAGTGAATCTCTTACAGGCTCATCCGAGCAGTACTTC. V usage is TRBV25-1 and J usage is TRBJ2-7; a weak D match, TRBD1 (5 bases). CDR1 is MGHDK, CDR2 SYGVNS, per germline. V shed 1 base and J shed 6 bases, with 16 bases lying between them. This CDR3 spans 15 amino acids.

The chain combines TRBV15 with TRBJ1-2; no reliable D call. From germline, CDR1 is LNHNV and CDR2 YYDKDF (reference sequence). The CDR3 runs to 15 residues. Trimming left V 0 bases short and J 8 bases short, with 16 bases between. CDR3 nucleotide sequence: TGTGCCACCAGCAGAGATGCCGTCAGCCTGGAGGGCTACACCTTC. It specifies CATSRDAVSLEGYTF.

This clonotype appeared a few times. V usage is TRBV5-1 and J usage is TRBJ2-2, with TRBD2 as a possible D gene (5 bases). The CDR3 spans 16 residues. Trimming left V 0 bases short and J 5 bases short, with 14 bases between. Germline CDR1 reads SGHRS; CDR2 reads YFSETQ. As DNA, the CDR3 is TGCGCCAGCAGCTTGGAGGCGGGCCACGGAACCGGGGAGCTGTTTTTT. Encoded protein: CASSLEAGHGTGELFF.

This clonotype was observed many times. The chain joins TRBV7-8 to TRBJ2-3; TRBD1 aligns across 12 bases. The V and J ends lost 5 bases and 3 bases, in that order; junction bases with no gene match: 9. Germline lookup yields CDR1 SGHVS and CDR2 FQNEAQ. There are 17 residues in the CDR3. CDR3 nucleotides: TGTGCCAGCAGCCCAGTGGGGGGACAGGGGGCTACAGATACGCAGTATTTT. This sequence encodes CASSPVGGQGATDTQYF.

This clonotype was seen at least ten times. V is TRBV29-1 and J is TRBJ2-7, with TRBD1 matching over 11 bases. The germline V gene encodes CDR1 SQVTM and CDR2 ANQGSEA. The CDR3 loop spans 12 amino acids. Losses at the gene ends were 4 bases for V and 6 bases for J; bases not matched to a gene: 2. CDR3 residues: CSVGTGGLEQYF. The CDR3 DNA reads as TGCAGCGTTGGGACAGGGGGCCTCGAGCAGTACTTC.

This clonotype has only a few counts. This sequence joins TRBV13 and TRBJ2-7, with D uncertain. The V end lost 4 bases, the J end lost 6 bases, and 10 bases lay between the germline ends. The CDR3 spans 12 residues. Germline V lookup: CDR1 PRHDT, CDR2 FYEKMQ (reference sequence). The DNA for the CDR3 is TGTGCCAGCAGCTCCCAATCTAGCGAGCAGTACTTC. This encodes CASSSQSSEQYF.

The chain uses TRBV5-1 and TRBJ2-1, with TRBD2 identical over 11 bases. The V and J ends lost 4 bases and 7 bases, in that order; junction bases with no gene match: 4. This CDR3 contains 14 residues. Germline CDR1 SGHRS, CDR2 YFSETQ. CDR3 DNA: TGCGCCAGCAGCGTAGCGGGAGGGACAAATGAGCAGTTCTTC. Its protein is CASSVAGGTNEQFF. Complete variable domain (other parts from reference TRBV5-1 and TRBJ2-1): KAGVTQTPRYLIKTRGQQVTLSCSPISGHRSVSWYQQTPGQGLQFLFEYFSETQRNKGNFPGRFSGRQFSNSRSEMNVSTLELGDSALYLCASSVAGGTNEQFFGPGTRLTVL.

This clonotype has more than one count but fewer than ten. The V call is TRBV7-3, the J call TRBJ2-3; D gene unclear. Trimming left V 1 base short and J 0 bases short, with 8 bases between. Germline assignment: CDR1 SGHTA and CDR2 FQGTGA. This CDR3 region has 15 residues. The CDR3 is CASSLRRASTDTQYF. The CDR3 coding sequence is TGTGCCAGCAGCTTAAGGCGAGCTAGCACAGATACGCAGTATTTT.

The table lists this clonotype with many counts. The chain employs TRBV20-1 and TRBJ2-1; D is unresolved. Germline V lookup: CDR1 DFQATT, CDR2 SNEGSKA (reference sequence). The length of the CDR3 is 13 residues. V shed 4 bases and J shed 8 bases, with 15 bases lying between them. CDR3 bases: TGCAGTGCTACCCTCCGGGTCCCCCATGAGCAGTTCTTC. This gives the protein CSATLRVPHEQFF.

This clonotype was observed at least ten times. This chain joins TRBV20-1 and TRBJ2-6; maybe TRBD1 (6 bases). V was trimmed by 1 base and J by 3 bases, leaving 7 bases between them. CDR1 is DFQATT, CDR2 SNEGSKA, per germline (reference sequence). This CDR3 contains 14 residues. The CDR3 reads CSARAGVGANVLTF. The CDR3 nucleotides are TGCAGTGCTAGAGCAGGGGTTGGGGCCAACGTCCTGACTTTC.

This clonotype was found a few times. The rearrangement joins TRBV20-1 to TRBJ2-5; possible D gene TRBD2, 5 bases. The CDR3 is made up of 13 amino acids. Trimming pared 3 bases from V and 7 bases from J, leaving 15 bases between. Per germline, CDR1 DFQATT and CDR2 SNEGSKA (reference sequence). CDR3 DNA sequence: TGCAGTGCTAGGTGGCAGACCGGGGTGACCCAGTACTTC. As protein: CSARWQTGVTQYF.

In its sample, this clonotype was seen a few times. The rearrangement uses TRBV27 and TRBJ2-1, with D tentatively TRBD1 (5 bases). Trimming left V 0 bases short and J 4 bases short, with 7 bases between. Germline CDR1 MNHEY, CDR2 SMNVEV (reference sequence). The CDR3 totals 14 residues. CDR3 sequence (DNA): TGTGCCAGCAGTTTATCCCGACAGTACAATGAGCAGTTCTTC. Translating it yields CASSLSRQYNEQFF.

The sample holds many counts of this clonotype. The V call is TRBV20-1, the J call TRBJ2-1; TRBD2 aligns across 10 bases. From germline, CDR1 is DFQATT and CDR2 SNEGSKA (reference sequence). V lost 6 bases and J lost 10; bases outside the gene matches: 12. CDR3 length: 14 amino acids. DNA for the CDR3: TGCAGTGCAACCCTAGCGGGGGCCGGGAAAGAGCAGTTCTTC. Protein product: CSATLAGAGKEQFF.

This rearrangement joins TRBV29-1 to TRBJ2-5; tentative D call: TRBD1 (5 bases). This CDR3 is built from 11 residues. Deletions cut 7 bases from V and 4 bases from J, with 10 bases between. Germline CDR1 and CDR2: SQVTM and ANQGSEA. In nucleotides, the CDR3 is TGCAGCGCCCAGGGCGGAGAGACCCAGTACTTC. This codes for CSAQGGETQYF.

CDR3 residues: CASSVQGGGNTIYF. CDR3 nucleotides: TGTGCCAGCAGCGTACAGGGAGGCGGAAACACCATATATTTT. The rearrangement links TRBV7-2 to TRBJ1-3; maybe TRBD1 (6 bases). Germline CDR1 is SGHTA and CDR2 is FQGNSA. V was pared by 5 bases and J by 4 bases, with 12 bases between. This CDR3 is built from 14 residues.

V gene TRBV2 combines with J gene TRBJ1-5; D is unresolved. Trimming removed 7 bases at V and 1 base at J, with 8 bases between. The germline V gene encodes CDR1 SNHLY and CDR2 FYNNEI. The CDR3 extends over 13 amino acids. The CDR3 nucleotides are TGTGCCAGCACCTGGCAGAGCAATCAGCCCCAGCATTTT. Amino acid sequence: CASTWQSNQPQHF.

This clonotype was recorded a few times. V is TRBV7-7 and J is TRBJ2-5, with D perhaps TRBD2 (6 bases). CDR1 is SSHAT and CDR2 is FNYEAQ in the germline V gene (reference sequence). V lost 8 bases and J lost 7, with 14 bases in between. CDR3 length: 12 residues. The CDR3 loop reads CASGGQGGTQYF. As DNA, the CDR3 is TGTGCCAGCGGGGGTCAGGGAGGGACCCAGTACTTC.